This TCR beta chain was obtained from a study of T cells in Graves' hyperthyroidism and ophthalmopathy. Notes on the study in general: A 13 V-J signature model discriminated ophthalmopathy versus stable hyperthyroidism.

The CDR3 has 15 residues. Trimming at V came to 8 bases and at J to 0 bases, leaving 9 bases not matched to a gene. At least ten counts were recorded for this clonotype. Its target is not known. TCR beta CDR3 regions were amplified from RNA. Primed by the HTBI set, a first-round RT-PCR was run on the TCR CDR3. One entry per CDR3 protein results from TCRdb running MiXCR on the multiplex PCR reads. The sample has about 380,000 distinct CDR3 sequences, approximately 13% seen once. The rearrangement joins TRBV12-3 or TRBV12-4 to TRBJ2-7; the match to TRBD2 covers 8 bases. Specimen: blood. This TCR was recovered from a man aged 30-40 years with Graves' hyperthyroidism that later progressed to Graves' ophthalmopathy. The CDR3 loop is CASDTQAGDSYEQYF. CDR3 sequence (DNA): TGTGCCAGCGACACACAAGCGGGGGACTCCTACGAGCAGTACTTC.